This paragraph covers one T cell receptor (beta chain) sequence. Antigen specificity is unknown. The V gene's germline CDR1 is KGHDR and CDR2 SFDVKD. The CDR3 loop spans 12 amino acids. The V gene lost 4 bases and the J gene lost 8 bases, with 8 bases spanning the gap. The sample belongs to a study of T cells after yellow fever vaccination. Study findings and constraints: A small proportion of clonotypes was detected in both the CD4 and CD8 compartments. A weaker secondary response peaked on day 5, the primary on day 15.

Conversion of TCR transcripts into cDNA relied on 5'RACE template switching, which added a universal primer site and UMIs. One entry per CDR3 protein results from TCRdb running MiXCR on the 5' RACE reads. This table holds some 560,000 distinct CDR3 sequences, approximately 16% found once. The sequences come from PBMCs, collected 5 days after the first yellow fever vaccination. The source of this sequence is a man aged 18 to 30 who received the YFV17D yellow fever vaccine. The chain combines TRBV24-1 with TRBJ2-1; D unresolved. The CDR3 here is CATSDWLDEQFF. CDR3 nucleotide sequence: TGTGCCACCAGTGACTGGCTGGATGAGCAGTTCTTC.